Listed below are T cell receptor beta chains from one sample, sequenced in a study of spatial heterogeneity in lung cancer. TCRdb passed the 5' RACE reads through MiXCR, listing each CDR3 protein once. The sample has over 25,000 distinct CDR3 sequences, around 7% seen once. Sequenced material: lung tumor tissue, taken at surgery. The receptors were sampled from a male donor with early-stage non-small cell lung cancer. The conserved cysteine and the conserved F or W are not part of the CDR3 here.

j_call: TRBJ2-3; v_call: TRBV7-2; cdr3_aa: ASSLEAEGTQY
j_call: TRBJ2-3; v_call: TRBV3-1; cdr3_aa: ASVGSTDTQY
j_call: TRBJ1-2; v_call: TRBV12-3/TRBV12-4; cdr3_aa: ASTLGQGAGGYT
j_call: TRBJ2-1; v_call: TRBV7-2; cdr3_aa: ASSLARGYEQF
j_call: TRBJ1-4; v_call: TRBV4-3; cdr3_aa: ASSHGTGLSEKLF
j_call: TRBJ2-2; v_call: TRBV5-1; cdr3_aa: ASSPTGSVGTGELF
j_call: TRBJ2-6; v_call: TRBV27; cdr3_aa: ASSYLLTGNSGANVLT
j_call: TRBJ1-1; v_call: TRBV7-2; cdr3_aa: ASSKTGAGAF
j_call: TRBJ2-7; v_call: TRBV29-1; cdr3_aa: SVEVGERDRDVKFYEQY
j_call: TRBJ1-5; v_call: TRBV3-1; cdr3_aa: ASSQDLGHSNQPQH
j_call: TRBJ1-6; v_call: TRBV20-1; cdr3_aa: SASEGRGSPLH
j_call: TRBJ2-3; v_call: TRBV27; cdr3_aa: ASSSPSGGAPDTQY
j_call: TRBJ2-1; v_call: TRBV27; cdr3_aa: ASSFIWGGDEQF
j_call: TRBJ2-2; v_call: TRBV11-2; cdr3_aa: ASSFERGALTGELF
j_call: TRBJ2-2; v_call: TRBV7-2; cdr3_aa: ASSPFSGGVTGELF
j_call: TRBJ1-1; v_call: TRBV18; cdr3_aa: ASSPLSGGRNTEAF
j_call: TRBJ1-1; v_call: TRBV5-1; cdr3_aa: ASSLSYVSTEAF
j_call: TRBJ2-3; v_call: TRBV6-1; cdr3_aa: ASSEAVTTPGADTQY
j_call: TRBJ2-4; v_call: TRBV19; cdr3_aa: ASSNRGQGKNIQY
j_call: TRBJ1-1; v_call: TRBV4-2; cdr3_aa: ASSTLDRAPGDTEAF
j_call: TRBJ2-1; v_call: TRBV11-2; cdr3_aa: ASSSVLSSYNEQF
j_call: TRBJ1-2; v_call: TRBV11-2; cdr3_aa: ASSAQQANYGYT
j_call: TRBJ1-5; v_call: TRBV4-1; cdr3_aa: ASSQETPLQGMGNQPQH
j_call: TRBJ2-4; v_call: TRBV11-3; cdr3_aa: ASSLPGLAGINPVAKNIQY
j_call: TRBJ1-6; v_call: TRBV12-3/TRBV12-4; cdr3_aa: ASRRTSQPLH
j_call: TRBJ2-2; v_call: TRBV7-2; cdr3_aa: ASSLAGKNRDRNPGELF
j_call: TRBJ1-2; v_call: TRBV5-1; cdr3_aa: ASSPWGNYGYT
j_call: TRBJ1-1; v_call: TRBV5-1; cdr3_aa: ASSRDRTTEAF
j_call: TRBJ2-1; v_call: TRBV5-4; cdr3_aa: ASSVTSGGFYNEQF
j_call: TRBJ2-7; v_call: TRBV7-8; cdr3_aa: ASSLEGGLEQY
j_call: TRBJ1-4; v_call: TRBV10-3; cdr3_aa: AISSGEDEKLF
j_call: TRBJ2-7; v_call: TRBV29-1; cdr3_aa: SGGQGPSYEQY
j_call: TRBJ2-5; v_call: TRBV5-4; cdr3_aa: ASSLMPGDGYQETQY
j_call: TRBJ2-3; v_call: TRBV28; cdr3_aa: ASSPLRGGEAAVTQY
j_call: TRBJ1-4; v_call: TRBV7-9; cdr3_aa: ASSLASRDRLF
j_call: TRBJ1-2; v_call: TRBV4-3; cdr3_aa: ASSQVLAGRGYT
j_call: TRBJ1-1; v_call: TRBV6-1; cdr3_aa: ASSSRQGRTEAF
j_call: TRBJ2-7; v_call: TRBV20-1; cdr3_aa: SASSGEVYEQY
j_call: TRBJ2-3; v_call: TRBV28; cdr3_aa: ASSSLKYGLAGGTDTQY
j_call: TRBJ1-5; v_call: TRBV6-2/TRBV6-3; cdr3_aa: ASSYYDRVTQPQH
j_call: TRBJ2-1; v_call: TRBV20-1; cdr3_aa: SAPFTSSYNEQF
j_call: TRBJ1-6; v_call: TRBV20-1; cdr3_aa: SAARYGTGDYNSPLH
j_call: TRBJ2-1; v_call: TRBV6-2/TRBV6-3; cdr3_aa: ASSYPELEQF
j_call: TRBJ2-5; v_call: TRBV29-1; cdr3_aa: SAGRDPQETQY
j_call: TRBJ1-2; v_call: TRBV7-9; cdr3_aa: ASSPGLKSGYT
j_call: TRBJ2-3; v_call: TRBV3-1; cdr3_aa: ASSPRGADTQY
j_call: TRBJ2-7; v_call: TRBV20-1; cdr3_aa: SAIGDRSYEQY
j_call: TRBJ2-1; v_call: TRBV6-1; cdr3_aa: ASSWLNTNNEQF
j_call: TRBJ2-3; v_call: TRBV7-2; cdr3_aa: ASSLDGRGGQDTQY
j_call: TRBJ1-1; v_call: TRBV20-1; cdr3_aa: SASLGVEAF
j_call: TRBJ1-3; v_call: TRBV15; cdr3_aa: ATSRDFGGAGNTIY
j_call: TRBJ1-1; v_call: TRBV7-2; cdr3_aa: ASTKDREKEAF
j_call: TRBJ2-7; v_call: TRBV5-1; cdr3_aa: ASFQTGLSSEQY
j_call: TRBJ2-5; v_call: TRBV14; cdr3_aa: ASSQGWGTETQY